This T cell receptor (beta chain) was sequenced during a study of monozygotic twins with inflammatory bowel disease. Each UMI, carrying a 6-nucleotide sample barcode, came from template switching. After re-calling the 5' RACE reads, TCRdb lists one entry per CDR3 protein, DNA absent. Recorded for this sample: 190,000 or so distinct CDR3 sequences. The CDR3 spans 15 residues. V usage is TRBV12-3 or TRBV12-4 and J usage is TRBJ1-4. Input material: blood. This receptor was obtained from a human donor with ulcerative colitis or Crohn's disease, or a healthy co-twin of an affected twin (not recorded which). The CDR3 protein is CASRPAGLGNEKLFF.